This TCR beta chain was identified in a study of T cells in Graves' hyperthyroidism and ophthalmopathy. Study-level findings and limits: Expanded thyroid clonotypes (above 0.001) were mostly also found in blood.

V was clipped by 4 bases and J by 7 bases; unmatched bases: 5. This CDR3 contains 14 residues. Germline V gene data show CDR1 as SNHLY and CDR2 as FYNNEI. For this clonotype: What it binds is not known. One base away lies a much larger clone, so this may be a sequencing read error.

Using RNA transcripts as the source, TCR beta CDR3 regions were amplified. HTBI primers were used for first-round RT-PCR of the TCR CDR3. TCRdb re-analysed the multiplex PCR reads in MiXCR, keeping a single row per CDR3 protein. Of over 650,000 distinct CDR3 sequences listed, over 15% are singletons. Orbital computed tomography and thyroid ultrasound, together with serum TRAb and thyroxine and clinical symptoms, were used for diagnoses. This TCR derives from a man aged 18 to 35 with Graves' hyperthyroidism. What was sequenced was blood. The chain carries TRBV2 and TRBJ2-1, with 9 nucleotides matching TRBD2. The CDR3 sequence is CASSVAGAWNEQFF. CDR3 bases: TGTGCCAGCAGTGTAGCGGGAGCGTGGAATGAGCAGTTCTTC.